This is a list of T cell receptor beta chains from one sample in a study of T cell repertoires in cytomegalovirus infection. These receptors lack a known antigen. TCRdb recomputed calls from the reads with MiXCR, one row per CDR3 protein. In the table there are around 750,000 distinct CDR3 sequences, 32% of which are singletons. The sample in question was cultured CD8+ T cells from PBMCs, obtained from culture after CMV antigen stimulation. These receptors were taken from a human donor in good health (CMV status not recorded). Some clones in this sample may be carry-over from other donors' samples. The conserved cysteine and the conserved F or W are not part of the CDR3 here. Expanded clones get a size class; other rows say once, few or many, or leave the size out.

j_gene,v_gene,abundance,CDR3aa
TRBJ1-2,TRBV19,few,ASLEARSQWYGYT
TRBJ2-1,TRBV25-1,.,ASSESASGDEQF
TRBJ1-4,TRBV6-1,few,ASSERDYKNEKLF
TRBJ2-7,TRBV20-1,.,SARPKGQRIYEQY
TRBJ2-7,TRBV4-1,.,ASSQLPGQGHEQY
TRBJ2-3,TRBV11-2,few,ASSLADRRTDTQY
TRBJ2-6,TRBV18,.,ASSAGSSGANVLT
TRBJ2-1,TRBV12-3/TRBV12-4,few,ASSPYGAGPNNEQF
TRBJ2-3,TRBV7-9,few,ASKKLAGLTDTQY
TRBJ2-2,TRBV27,.,ASRTLQGENTGELF
TRBJ2-7,TRBV6-5,.,ASSYSGQGIYEQY
TRBJ1-1,TRBV4-1,many,ASSPSSTGRYTEAF
TRBJ1-1,TRBV7-9,few,ASSRGVGTGGPNTEAF
TRBJ1-1,TRBV6-1,.,AGAEVIGGAAEAF
TRBJ2-1,TRBV15,few,ATSISRDDNEQF
TRBJ1-5,TRBV6-2/TRBV6-3,.,ASSYSRSGSGNQPQH
TRBJ1-5,TRBV28,.,ASRFLIGGSGQPQH
TRBJ2-7,TRBV27,few,ASSLSDGYEQY
TRBJ2-2,TRBV19,few,ASSIPAGGIGELF
TRBJ2-3,TRBV4-1,.,ASSRSVGTDTQY
TRBJ2-1,TRBV19,.,ASSYTGPGGNEQF
TRBJ2-1,TRBV27,many,ASSLSRSTLSYNEQF
TRBJ1-1,TRBV12-3/TRBV12-4,.,ASSLSGVDTEAF
TRBJ2-4,TRBV11-2,.,ASSYRFDGQKNIQY
TRBJ1-1,TRBV19,.,ASSRESEAF
TRBJ1-1,TRBV5-4,.,ASSGGTDTEAF
TRBJ1-5,TRBV4-1,.,ASRGQNEPQH
TRBJ1-1,TRBV6-6,.,ASSYGEFATEAF
TRBJ1-2,TRBV5-4,.,ASSRASTGENGYT
TRBJ1-4,TRBV6-1,.,ASGPPTGNEKLF
TRBJ1-2,TRBV12-3/TRBV12-4,.,ASSWILNYGYT
TRBJ2-2,TRBV6-2/TRBV6-3,.,ASSQGTTLNTGELF
TRBJ1-3,TRBV12-3/TRBV12-4,.,ASSGYGQYPGNTIY